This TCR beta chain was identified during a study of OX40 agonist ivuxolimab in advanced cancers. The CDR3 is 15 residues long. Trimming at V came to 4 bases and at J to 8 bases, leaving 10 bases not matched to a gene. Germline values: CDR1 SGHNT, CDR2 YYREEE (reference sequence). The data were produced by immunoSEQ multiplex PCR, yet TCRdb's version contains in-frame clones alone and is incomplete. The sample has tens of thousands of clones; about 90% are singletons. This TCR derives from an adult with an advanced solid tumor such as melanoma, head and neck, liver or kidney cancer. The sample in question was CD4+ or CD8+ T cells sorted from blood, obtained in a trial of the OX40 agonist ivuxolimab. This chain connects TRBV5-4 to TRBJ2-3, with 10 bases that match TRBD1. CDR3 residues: CASSATYWDRGTQYF. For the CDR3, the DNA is TGTGCCAGCAGCGCCACATACTGGGACAGGGGTACGCAGTATTTT.